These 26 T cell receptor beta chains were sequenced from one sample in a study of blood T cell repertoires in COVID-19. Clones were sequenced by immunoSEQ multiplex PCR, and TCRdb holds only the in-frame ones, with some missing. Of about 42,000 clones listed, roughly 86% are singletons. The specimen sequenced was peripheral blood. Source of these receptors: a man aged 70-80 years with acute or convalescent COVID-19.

CDR3 nucleotides: TGTGCCAGCTCACCACGTATGCAGGAAGGGGGCACTGAAGCTTTCTTT. Amino acids: CASSPRMQEGGTEAFF. The gene calls are TRBV18 and TRBJ1-1; the D gene is possibly TRBD1 (6 bases). Trimming took 1 base from V and 4 from J, leaving 16 bases between them. From germline, CDR1 is KGHSH and CDR2 LQKENI. CDR3 length: 16 residues.

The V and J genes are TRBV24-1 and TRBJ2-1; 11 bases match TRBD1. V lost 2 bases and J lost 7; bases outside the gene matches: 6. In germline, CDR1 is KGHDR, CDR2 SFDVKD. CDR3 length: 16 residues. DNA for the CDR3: TGTGCCACCAGTGATTCCACCGGGACAGGGGGGAATGAGCAGTTCTTC. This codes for CATSDSTGTGGNEQFF.

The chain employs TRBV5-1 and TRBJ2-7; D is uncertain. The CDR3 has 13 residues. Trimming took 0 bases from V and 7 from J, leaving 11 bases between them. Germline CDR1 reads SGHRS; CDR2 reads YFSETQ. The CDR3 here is CASSLDLTVEQYF. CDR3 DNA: TGCGCCAGCAGCTTGGACCTTACGGTGGAGCAGTACTTC.

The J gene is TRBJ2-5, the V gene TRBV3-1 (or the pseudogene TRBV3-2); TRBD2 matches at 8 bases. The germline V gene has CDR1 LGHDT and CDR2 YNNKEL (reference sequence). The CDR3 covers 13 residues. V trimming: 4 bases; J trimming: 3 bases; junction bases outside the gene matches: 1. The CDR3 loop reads CASSLLAEETQYF. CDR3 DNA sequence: TGTGCCAGCAGCCTACTAGCGGAAGAGACCCAGTACTTC.

CDR3: CASRGRVTGGASPLHF. The CDR3, as DNA: TGTGCCAGCAGGGGGAGGGTGACAGGGGGTGCCTCACCCCTCCACTTT. The chain is built from TRBV25-1 and TRBJ1-6; 9 nucleotides match TRBD1. Germline lookup yields CDR1 MGHDK and CDR2 SYGVNS. With V trimmed by 6 bases and J by 10 bases, 13 bases remained unmatched. The CDR3 runs to 16 residues. Full variable domain (missing parts from reference TRBV25-1 and TRBJ1-6): EADIYQTPRYLVIGTGKKITLECSQTMGHDKMYWYQQDPGMELHLIHYSYGVNSTEKGDLSSESTVSRIRTEHFPLTLESARPSHTSQYLCASRGRVTGGASPLHFGNGTRLTVT.

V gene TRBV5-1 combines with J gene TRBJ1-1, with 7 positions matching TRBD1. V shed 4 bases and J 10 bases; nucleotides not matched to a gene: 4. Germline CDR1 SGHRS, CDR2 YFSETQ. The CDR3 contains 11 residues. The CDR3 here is CASSNRGTAFF. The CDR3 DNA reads TGCGCCAGCAGCAACAGGGGCACAGCTTTCTTT. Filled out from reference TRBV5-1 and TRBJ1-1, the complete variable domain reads KAGVTQTPRYLIKTRGQQVTLSCSPISGHRSVSWYQQTPGQGLQFLFEYFSETQRNKGNFPGRFSGRQFSNSRSEMNVSTLELGDSALYLCASSNRGTAFFGQGTRLTVV.

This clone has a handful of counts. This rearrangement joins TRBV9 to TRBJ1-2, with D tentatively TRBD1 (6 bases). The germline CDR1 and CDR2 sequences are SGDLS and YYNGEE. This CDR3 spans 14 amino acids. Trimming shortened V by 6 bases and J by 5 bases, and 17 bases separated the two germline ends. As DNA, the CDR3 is TGTGCCAGCACCCAAGGACAGAGATATTATGGCTACACCTTC. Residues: CASTQGQRYYGYTF.

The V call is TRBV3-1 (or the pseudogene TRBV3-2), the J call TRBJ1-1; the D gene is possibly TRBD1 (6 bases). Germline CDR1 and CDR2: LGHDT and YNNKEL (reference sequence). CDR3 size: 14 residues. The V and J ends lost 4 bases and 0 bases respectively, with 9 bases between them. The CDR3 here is CASSRGQMNTEAFF. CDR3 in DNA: TGTGCCAGCAGCCGAGGACAGATGAACACTGAAGCTTTCTTT.

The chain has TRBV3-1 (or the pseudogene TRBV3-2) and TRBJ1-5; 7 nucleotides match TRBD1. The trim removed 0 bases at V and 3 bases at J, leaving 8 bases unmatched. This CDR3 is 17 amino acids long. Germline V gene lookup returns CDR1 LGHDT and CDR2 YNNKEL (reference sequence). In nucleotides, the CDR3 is TGTGCCAGCAGCCAAGATCGTTCGGGACAGAACAATCAGCCCCAGCATTTT. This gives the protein CASSQDRSGQNNQPQHF.

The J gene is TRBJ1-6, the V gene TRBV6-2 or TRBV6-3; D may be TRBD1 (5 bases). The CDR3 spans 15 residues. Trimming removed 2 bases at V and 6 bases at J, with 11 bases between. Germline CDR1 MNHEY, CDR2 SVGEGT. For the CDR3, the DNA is TGTGCCAGCAGTTACCAGGGAATCGGTAATTCACCCCTCCACTTT. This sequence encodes CASSYQGIGNSPLHF.

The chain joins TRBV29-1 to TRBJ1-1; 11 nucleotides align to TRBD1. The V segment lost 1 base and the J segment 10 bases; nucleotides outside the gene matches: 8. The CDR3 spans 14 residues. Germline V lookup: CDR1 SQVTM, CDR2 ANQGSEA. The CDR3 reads CSVEGTGGAGVAFF. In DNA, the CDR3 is TGCAGCGTTGAAGGGACAGGGGGCGCGGGTGTAGCTTTCTTT. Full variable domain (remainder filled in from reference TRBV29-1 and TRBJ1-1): SAVISQKPSRDICQRGTSLTIQCQVDSQVTMMFWYRQQPGQSLTLIATANQGSEATYESGFVIDKFPISRPNLTFSTLTVSNMSPEDSSIYLCSVEGTGGAGVAFFGQGTRLTVV.

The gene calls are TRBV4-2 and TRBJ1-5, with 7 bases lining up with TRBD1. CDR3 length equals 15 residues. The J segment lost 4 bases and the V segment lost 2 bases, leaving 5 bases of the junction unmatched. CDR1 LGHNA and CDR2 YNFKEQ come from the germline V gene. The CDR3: CASSQRPTGNQPQHF. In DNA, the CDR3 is TGTGCCAGCAGCCAACGCCCGACAGGGAATCAGCCCCAGCATTTT.

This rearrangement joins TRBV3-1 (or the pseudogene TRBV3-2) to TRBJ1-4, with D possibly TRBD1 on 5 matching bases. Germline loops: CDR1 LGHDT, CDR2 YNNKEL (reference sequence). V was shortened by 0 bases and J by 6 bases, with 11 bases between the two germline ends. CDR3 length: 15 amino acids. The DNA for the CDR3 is TGTGCCAGCAGCCAAGATCTTTCGGGGGATGAAAAACTGTTTTTT. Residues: CASSQDLSGDEKLFF.

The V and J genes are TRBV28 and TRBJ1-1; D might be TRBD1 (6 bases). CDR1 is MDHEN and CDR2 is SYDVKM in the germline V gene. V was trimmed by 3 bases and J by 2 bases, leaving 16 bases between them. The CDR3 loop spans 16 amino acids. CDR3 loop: CASSLGAVITNTEAFF. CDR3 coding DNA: TGTGCCAGCAGTTTGGGGGCAGTGATCACCAACACTGAAGCTTTCTTT.

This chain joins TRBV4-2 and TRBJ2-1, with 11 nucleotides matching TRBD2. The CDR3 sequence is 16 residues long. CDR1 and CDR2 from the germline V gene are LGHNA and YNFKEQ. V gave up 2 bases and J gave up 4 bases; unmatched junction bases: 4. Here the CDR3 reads CASSQTLAGGYNEQFF. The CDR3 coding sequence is TGTGCCAGCAGCCAAACGCTAGCGGGGGGATACAATGAGCAGTTCTTC.

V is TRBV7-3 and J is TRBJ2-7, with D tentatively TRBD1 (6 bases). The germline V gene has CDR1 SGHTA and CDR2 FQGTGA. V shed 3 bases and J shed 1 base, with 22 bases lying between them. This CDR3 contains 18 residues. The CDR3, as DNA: TGTGCCAGCAGCTTGTCACCAACACTGGGGGCTGGATCCTACGAGCAGTACTTC. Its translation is CASSLSPTLGAGSYEQYF.

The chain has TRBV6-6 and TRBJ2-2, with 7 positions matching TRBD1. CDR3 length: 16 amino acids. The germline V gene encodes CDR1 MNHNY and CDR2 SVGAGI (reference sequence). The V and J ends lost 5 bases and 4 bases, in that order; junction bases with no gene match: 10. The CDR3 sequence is CASSGTGTDFTGELFF. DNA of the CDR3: TGTGCCAGCAGTGGAACCGGGACAGATTTCACCGGGGAGCTGTTTTTT.

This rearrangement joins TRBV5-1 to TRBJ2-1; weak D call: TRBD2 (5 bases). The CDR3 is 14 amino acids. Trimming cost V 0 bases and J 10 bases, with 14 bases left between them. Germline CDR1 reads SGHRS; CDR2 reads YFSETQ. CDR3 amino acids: CASSLDVGASEQFF. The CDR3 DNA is TGCGCCAGCAGCTTGGATGTGGGAGCCAGCGAGCAGTTCTTC. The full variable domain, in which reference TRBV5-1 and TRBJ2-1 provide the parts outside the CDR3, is KAGVTQTPRYLIKTRGQQVTLSCSPISGHRSVSWYQQTPGQGLQFLFEYFSETQRNKGNFPGRFSGRQFSNSRSEMNVSTLELGDSALYLCASSLDVGASEQFFGPGTRLTVL.

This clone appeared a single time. As DNA, the CDR3 is TGTGCCAGTAGTACCACGGGGAATTACAATGAGCAGTTCTTC. It is translated as CASSTTGNYNEQFF. The chain joins TRBV19 to TRBJ2-1; perhaps TRBD2 as D (5 bases). The CDR3 covers 14 residues. Germline lookup yields CDR1 LNHDA and CDR2 SQIVND (reference sequence). V dropped 4 bases and J dropped 4 bases, with 11 bases sitting between them.

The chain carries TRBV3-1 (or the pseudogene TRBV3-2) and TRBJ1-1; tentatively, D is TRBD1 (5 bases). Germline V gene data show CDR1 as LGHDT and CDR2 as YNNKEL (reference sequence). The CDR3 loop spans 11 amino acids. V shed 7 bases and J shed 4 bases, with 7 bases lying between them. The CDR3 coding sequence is TGTGCCAGCAAAGGGGCCACTGAAGCTTTCTTT. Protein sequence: CASKGATEAFF.

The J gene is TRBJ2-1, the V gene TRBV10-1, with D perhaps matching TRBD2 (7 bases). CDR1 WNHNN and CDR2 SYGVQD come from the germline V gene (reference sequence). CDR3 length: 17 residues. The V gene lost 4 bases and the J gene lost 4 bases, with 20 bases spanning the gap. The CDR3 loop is CASSGRGGRDGYNEQFF. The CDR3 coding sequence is TGCGCCAGCAGTGGAAGGGGGGGGAGGGATGGATACAATGAGCAGTTCTTC.

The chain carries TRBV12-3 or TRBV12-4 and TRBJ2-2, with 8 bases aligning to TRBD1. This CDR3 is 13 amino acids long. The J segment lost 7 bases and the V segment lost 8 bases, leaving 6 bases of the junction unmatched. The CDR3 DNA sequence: TGTGCCAGCGGACAGGGTTACGGCGGGGAGCTGTTTTTT. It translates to CASGQGYGGELFF.

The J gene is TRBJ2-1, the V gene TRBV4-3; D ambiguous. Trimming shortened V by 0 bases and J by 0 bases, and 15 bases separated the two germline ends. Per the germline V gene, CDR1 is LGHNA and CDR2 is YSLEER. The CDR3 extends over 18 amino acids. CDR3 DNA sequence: TGCGCCAGCAGCCAAGATCGAAATCGGCCGGGCTCCTACAATGAGCAGTTCTTC. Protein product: CASSQDRNRPGSYNEQFF.

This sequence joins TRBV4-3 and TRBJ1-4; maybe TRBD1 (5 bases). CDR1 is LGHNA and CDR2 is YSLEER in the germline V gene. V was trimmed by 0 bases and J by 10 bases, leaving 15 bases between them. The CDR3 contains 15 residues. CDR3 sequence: CASSQDTGTGVKLFF. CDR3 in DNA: TGCGCCAGCAGCCAAGATACAGGCACAGGAGTAAAACTGTTTTTT.

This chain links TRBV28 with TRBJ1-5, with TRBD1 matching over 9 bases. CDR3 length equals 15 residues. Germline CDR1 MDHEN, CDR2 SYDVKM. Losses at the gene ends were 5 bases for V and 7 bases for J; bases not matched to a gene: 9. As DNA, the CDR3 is TGTGCCAGCAGTCCCCGGACAGGGGCCGGCCAGCCCCAGCATTTT. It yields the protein CASSPRTGAGQPQHF.

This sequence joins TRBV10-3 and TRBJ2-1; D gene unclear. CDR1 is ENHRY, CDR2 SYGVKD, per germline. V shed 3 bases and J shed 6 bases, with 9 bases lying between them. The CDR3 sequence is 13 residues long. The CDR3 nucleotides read TGTGCCATCAGTGAACCAGGTGGCAATGAGCAGTTCTTC. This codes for CAISEPGGNEQFF.